The entry that follows covers one T cell receptor beta chain sequence. Its recognized antigen is unknown. No base qualities exist here, and no much larger clone lies one base off it. This sample was included in a study of T cell changes during pregnancy in multiple sclerosis (dated by TCRdb to about 2019). Concerning the study at large: The study looked at changes in the T cell repertoire across pregnancy in women with multiple sclerosis.

To prepare the library, the immunoSEQ multiplex PCR assay was applied. The table comes from immuneACCESS by way of TCRdb, which keeps in-frame sequences with V and J called. Part of the clones is missing from these tables; in studies checked, under half for an unresolved V gene and the rest for unknown reasons. A total of approximately 50,000 clones appear in this sample, roughly nine tenths of them only once. The top ten clones comprise roughly 10% of the sample. The CDR1 and CDR2 encoded by the germline V gene are MDHEN and SYDVKM. V lost 7 bases and J lost 8 bases, and the count of bases not matched to a germline gene is 14. The CDR3 starts with the cysteine, ends with the phenylalanine, and has 15 residues. CDR3 DNA only is kept here, 45 bases in frame from base 1.

The V and J segments used are TRBV28 and TRBJ1-2; 9 nucleotides in the junction match TRBD1. This TCR came from a female donor with multiple sclerosis, enrolled in a pregnancy study. The starting material was CD8+ T cells from peripheral blood mononuclear cells, obtained after pregnancy. The nucleotide sequence is TGTGCCAGCAACCCTCTTACCTCCGGGACAGGGGGCTACACCTTC. Its protein product is CASNPLTSGTGGYTF.